This T cell receptor (beta chain) is from a study of T cell clonotyping in hematopoietic cell transplantation. Data came from immunoSEQ multiplex PCR; TCRdb stores just in-frame clones and leaves some out. The sample lists more than 8,000 clones, more than 85% occurring once. This CDR3 contains 17 residues. Germline V lookup: CDR1 SNHLY, CDR2 FYNNEI. V lost 0 bases, J lost 3 bases, and 14 bases lay in between. Time point noted: recipient sample about 28 days before transplant, after cytoreduction. Recipients were bled about 28 days pretransplant and at posttransplant days 30, 100, 180. The receptor's source is a woman in her fifties or sixties with acute myeloid leukemia. Some clones in this sample may be carry-over from other donors' samples. The input for sequencing was peripheral blood mononuclear cells, taken before stem cell transplant. V usage is TRBV2 and J usage is TRBJ2-2; D perhaps matches TRBD2 (5 bases). CDR3 residues: CASSEALPGVHTGELFF. In DNA, the CDR3 is TGTGCCAGCAGTGAAGCGCTTCCCGGGGTCCACACCGGGGAGCTGTTTTTT.